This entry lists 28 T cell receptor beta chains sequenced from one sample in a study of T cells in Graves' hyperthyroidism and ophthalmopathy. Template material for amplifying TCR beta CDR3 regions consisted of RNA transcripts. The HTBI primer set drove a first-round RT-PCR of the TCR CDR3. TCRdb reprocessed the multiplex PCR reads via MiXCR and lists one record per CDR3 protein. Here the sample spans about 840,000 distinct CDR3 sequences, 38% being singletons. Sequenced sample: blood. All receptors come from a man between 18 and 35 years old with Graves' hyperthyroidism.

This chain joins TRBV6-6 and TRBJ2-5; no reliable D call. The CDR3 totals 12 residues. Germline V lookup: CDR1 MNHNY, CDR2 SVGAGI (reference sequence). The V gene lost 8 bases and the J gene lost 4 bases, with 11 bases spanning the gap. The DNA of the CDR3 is TGTGCCAGCGGGGTTAGCCCAGAGACCCAGTACTTC. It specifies CASGVSPETQYF.

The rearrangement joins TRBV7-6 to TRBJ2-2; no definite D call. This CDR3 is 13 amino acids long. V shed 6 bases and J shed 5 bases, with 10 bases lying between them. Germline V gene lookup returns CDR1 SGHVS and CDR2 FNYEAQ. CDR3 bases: TGTGCCAGCAGTGACCTCGGGACCGGGGAGCTGTTTTTT. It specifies CASSDLGTGELFF.

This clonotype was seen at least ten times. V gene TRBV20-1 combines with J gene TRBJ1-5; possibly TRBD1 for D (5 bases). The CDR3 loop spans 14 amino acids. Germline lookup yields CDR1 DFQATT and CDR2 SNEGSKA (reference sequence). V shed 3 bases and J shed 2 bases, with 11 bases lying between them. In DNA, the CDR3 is TGCAGTGCTAGTAGGGGCCACGGCAATCAGCCCCAGCATTTT. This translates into CSASRGHGNQPQHF.

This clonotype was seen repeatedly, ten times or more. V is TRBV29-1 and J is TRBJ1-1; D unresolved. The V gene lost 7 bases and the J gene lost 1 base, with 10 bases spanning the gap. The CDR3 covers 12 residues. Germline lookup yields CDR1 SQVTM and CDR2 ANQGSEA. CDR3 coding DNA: TGCAGCGCCTGGGATAGGAACACTGAAGCTTTCTTT. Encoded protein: CSAWDRNTEAFF.

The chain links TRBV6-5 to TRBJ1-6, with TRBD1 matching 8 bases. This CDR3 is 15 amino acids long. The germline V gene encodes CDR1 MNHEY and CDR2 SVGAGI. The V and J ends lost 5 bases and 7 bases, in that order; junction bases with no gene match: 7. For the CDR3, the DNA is TGTGCCAGCAGTCTCGGACAGGGAAAGAATTCACCCCTCCACTTT. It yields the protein CASSLGQGKNSPLHF.

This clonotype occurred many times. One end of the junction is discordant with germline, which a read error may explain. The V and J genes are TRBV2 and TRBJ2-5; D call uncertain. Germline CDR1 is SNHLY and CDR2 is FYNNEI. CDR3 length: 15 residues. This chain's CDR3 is CASSEGWGVGETQYF. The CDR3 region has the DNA TGTGCCAGCAGCGAAGGCTGGGGTGTTGGAGAGACCCAGTACTTC.

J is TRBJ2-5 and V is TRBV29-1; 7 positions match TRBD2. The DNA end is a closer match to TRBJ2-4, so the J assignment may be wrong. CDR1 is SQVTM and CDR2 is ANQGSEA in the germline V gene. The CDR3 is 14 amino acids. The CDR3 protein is CSVEDATSESIQYF. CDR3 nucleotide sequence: TGCAGCGTTGAAGACGCAACTAGCGAGAGCATTCAGTACTTC.

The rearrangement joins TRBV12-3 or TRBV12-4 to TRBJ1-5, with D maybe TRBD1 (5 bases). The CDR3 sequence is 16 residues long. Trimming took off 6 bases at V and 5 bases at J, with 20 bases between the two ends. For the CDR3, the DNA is TGTGCCAGCAGGCAAACCTCTCAGGGAGGATATCAGCCCCAGCATTTT. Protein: CASRQTSQGGYQPQHF.

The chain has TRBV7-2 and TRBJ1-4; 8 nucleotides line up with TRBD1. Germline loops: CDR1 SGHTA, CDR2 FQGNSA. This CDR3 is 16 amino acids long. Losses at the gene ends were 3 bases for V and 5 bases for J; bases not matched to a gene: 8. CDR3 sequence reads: CASSLGQVPVNEKLFF. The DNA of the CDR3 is TGTGCCAGCAGCTTGGGACAGGTGCCAGTCAATGAAAAACTGTTTTTT.

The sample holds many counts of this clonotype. The DNA for the CDR3 is TGTGCCAGCAGCTTCGACAACCCTGGAAACACCATATATTTT. Protein sequence: CASSFDNPGNTIYF. This chain links TRBV7-2 with TRBJ1-3; no reliable D call. Germline values: CDR1 SGHTA, CDR2 FQGNSA. V lost 3 bases, J lost 2 bases, and 8 bases lay in between. The length of the CDR3 is 14 residues.

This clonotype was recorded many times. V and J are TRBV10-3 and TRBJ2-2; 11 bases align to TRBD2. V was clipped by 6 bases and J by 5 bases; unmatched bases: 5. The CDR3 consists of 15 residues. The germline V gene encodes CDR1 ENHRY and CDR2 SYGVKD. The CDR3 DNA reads TGTGCCATCAGGCTAGCGGGAGGAGGGACCGGGGAGCTGTTTTTT. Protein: CAIRLAGGGTGELFF.

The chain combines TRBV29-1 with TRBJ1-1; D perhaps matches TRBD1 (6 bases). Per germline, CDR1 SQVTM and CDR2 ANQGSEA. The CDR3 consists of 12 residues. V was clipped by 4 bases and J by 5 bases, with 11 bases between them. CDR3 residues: CSVAGAGTEAFF. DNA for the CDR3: TGCAGCGTTGCAGGGGCAGGGACTGAAGCTTTCTTT.

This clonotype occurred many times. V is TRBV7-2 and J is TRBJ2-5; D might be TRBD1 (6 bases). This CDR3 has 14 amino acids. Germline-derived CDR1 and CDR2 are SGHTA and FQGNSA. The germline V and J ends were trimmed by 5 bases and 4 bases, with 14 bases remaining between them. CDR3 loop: CASSVRLQGETQYF. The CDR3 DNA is TGTGCCAGCAGCGTTCGGCTACAGGGAGAGACCCAGTACTTC.

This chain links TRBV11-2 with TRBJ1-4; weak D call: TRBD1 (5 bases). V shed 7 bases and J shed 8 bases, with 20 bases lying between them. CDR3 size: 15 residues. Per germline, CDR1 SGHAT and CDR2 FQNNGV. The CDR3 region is CASIRGQGRGEKLFF. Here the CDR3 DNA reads TGTGCCAGCATCCGAGGGCAGGGAAGAGGAGAAAAACTGTTTTTT.

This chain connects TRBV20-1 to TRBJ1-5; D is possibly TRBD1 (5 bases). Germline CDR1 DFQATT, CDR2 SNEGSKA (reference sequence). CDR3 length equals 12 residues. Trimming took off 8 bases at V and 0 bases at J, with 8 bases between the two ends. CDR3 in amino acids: CSQGHSNQPQHF. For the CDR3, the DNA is TGCAGTCAAGGACATAGCAATCAGCCCCAGCATTTT.

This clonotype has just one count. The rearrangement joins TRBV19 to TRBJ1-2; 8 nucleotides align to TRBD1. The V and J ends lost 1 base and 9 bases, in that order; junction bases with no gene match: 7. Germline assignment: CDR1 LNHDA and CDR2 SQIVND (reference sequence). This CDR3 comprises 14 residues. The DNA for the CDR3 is TGTGCCAGTAGTATAGCCGGGACAGGTGACCGCTACACCTTC. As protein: CASSIAGTGDRYTF.

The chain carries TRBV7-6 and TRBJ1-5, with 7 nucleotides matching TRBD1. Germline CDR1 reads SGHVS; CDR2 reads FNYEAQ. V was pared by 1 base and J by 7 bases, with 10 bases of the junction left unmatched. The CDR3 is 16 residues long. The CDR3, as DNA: TGTGCCAGCAGCTTAGGCCAGGGGGGTTACGAGCAGCCCCAGCATTTT. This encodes CASSLGQGGYEQPQHF.

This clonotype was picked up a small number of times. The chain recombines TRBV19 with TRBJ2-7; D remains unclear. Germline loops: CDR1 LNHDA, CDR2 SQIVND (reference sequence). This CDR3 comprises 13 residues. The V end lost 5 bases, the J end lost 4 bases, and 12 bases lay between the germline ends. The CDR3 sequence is CASSHRVGYEQYF. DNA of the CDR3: TGTGCCAGTAGTCATAGGGTAGGGTACGAGCAGTACTTC.

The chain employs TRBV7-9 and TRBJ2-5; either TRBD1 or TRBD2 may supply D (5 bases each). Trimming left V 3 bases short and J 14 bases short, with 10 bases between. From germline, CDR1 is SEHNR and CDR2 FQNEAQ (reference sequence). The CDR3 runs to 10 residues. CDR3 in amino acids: CASSFRGDYF. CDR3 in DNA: TGTGCCAGCAGCTTTCGAGGGGACTACTTC. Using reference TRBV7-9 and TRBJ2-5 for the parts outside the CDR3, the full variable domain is DTGVSQNPRHKITKRGQNVTFRCDPISEHNRLYWYRQTLGQGPEFLTYFQNEAQLEKSRLLSDRFSAERPKGSFSTLEIQRTEQGDSAMYLCASSFRGDYFGPGTRLLVL.

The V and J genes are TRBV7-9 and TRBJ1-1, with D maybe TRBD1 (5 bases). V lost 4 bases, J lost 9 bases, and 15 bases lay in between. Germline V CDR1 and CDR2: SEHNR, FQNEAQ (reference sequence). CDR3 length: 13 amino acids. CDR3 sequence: CASSSDRPGKAFF. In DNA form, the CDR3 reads TGTGCCAGCAGCTCCGACCGGCCAGGGAAAGCTTTCTTT. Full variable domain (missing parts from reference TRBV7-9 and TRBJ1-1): DTGVSQNPRHKITKRGQNVTFRCDPISEHNRLYWYRQTLGQGPEFLTYFQNEAQLEKSRLLSDRFSAERPKGSFSTLEIQRTEQGDSAMYLCASSSDRPGKAFFGQGTRLTVV.

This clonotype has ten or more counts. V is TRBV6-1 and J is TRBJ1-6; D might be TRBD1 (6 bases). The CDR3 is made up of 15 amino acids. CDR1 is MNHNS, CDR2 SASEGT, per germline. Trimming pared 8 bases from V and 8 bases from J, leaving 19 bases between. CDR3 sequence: CASCPGMGQYSPLHF. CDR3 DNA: TGTGCCAGCTGCCCCGGTATGGGACAATATTCACCCCTCCACTTT.

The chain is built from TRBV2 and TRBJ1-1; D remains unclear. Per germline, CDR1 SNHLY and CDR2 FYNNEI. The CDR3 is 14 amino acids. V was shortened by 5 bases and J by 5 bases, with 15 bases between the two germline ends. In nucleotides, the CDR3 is TGTGCCAGCAGTCCTGGAACTTACTGGACTGAAGCTTTCTTT. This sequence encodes CASSPGTYWTEAFF.

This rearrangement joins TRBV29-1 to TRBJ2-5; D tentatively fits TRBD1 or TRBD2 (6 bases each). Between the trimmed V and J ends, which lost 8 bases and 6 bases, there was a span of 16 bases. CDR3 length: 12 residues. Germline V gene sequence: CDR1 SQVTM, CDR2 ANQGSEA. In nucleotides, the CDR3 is TGCAGCAGGGGGGCAGGGGTGCAGACCCAGTACTTC. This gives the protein CSRGAGVQTQYF. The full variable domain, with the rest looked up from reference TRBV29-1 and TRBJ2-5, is SAVISQKPSRDICQRGTSLTIQCQVDSQVTMMFWYRQQPGQSLTLIATANQGSEATYESGFVIDKFPISRPNLTFSTLTVSNMSPEDSSIYLCSRGAGVQTQYFGPGTRLLVL.

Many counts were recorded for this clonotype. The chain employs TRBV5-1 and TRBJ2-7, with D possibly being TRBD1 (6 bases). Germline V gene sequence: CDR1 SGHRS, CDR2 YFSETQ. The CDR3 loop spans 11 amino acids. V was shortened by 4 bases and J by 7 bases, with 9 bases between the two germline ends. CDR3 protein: CASSTGTEQYF. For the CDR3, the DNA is TGCGCCAGCAGCACAGGGACAGAGCAGTACTTC.

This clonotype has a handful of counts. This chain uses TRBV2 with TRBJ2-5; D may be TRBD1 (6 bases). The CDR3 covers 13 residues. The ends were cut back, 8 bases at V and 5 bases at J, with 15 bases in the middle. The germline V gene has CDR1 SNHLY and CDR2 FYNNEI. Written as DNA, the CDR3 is TGTGCCAGCCTCAGGGGTTCCCGGGAGACCCAGTACTTC. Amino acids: CASLRGSRETQYF.

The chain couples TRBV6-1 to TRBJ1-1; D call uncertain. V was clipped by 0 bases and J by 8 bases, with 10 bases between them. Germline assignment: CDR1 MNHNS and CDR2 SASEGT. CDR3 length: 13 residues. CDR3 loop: CASSEAPGREAFF. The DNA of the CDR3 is TGTGCCAGCAGTGAAGCCCCGGGCAGGGAAGCTTTCTTT.

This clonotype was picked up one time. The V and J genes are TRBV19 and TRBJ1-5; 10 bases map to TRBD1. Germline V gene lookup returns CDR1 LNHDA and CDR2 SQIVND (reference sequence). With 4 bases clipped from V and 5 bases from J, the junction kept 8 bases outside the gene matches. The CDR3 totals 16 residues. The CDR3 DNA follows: TGTGCCAGTAGTACCCGGGACAGGGGACCTGATCAGCCCCAGCATTTT. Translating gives CASSTRDRGPDQPQHF.

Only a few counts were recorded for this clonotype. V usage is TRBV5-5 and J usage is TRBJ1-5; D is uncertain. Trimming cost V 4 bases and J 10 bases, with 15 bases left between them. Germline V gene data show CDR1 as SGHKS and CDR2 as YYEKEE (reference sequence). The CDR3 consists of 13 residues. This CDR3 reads CASSPSAVLPQHF. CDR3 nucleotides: TGTGCCAGCAGCCCCAGCGCCGTGCTACCCCAGCATTTT.